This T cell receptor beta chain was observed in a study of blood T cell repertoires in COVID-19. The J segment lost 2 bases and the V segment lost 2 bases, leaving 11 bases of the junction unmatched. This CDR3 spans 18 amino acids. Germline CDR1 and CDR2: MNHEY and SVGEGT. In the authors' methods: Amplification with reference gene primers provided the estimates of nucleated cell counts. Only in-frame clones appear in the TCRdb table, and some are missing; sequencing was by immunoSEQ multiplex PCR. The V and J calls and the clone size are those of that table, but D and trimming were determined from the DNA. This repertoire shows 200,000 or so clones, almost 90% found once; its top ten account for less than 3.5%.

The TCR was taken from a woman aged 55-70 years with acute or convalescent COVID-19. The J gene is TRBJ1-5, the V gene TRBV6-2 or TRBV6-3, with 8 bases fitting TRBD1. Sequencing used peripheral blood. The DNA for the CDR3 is TGTGCCAGCAGTTACCCTACCATGACAGGGGTTGGCAATCAGCCCCAGCATTTT. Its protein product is CASSYPTMTGVGNQPQHF.